These 30 T cell receptor beta chains were sequenced from one sample in a study of OX40 agonist ivuxolimab in advanced cancers. Library creation used the immunoSEQ multiplex PCR assay. TCRdb carries this immuneACCESS record with in-frame sequences only. Its versions omit some clonotypes, under half of them owing to an unresolved V gene in the studies checked, with the rest unexplained. In all, the sample holds 35,000 to 40,000 clones, and roughly 90% of those were seen once. 8% to 10% of the sample lies in the top ten. The sample consisted of CD4+ or CD8+ T cells sorted from blood, taken in a trial of the OX40 agonist ivuxolimab. The receptors come from an adult with an advanced solid tumor such as melanoma, head and neck, liver or kidney cancer.

V usage is TRBV5-1 and J usage is TRBJ2-3, with D possibly being TRBD1 (5 bases). Germline CDR1 and CDR2: SGHRS and YFSETQ. The CDR3 spans 15 residues. V was pared by 4 bases and J by 4 bases, with 16 bases between. CDR3 residues: CASSRGGVVADTQYF. For the CDR3, the DNA is TGCGCCAGCAGCAGGGGTGGGGTTGTAGCAGATACGCAGTATTTT.

The chain couples TRBV11-2 to TRBJ1-1; D gene ambiguous. The V and J ends lost 1 base and 2 bases respectively, with 5 bases between them. The CDR3 length is 13 residues. CDR1 SGHAT and CDR2 FQNNGV come from the germline V gene. The CDR3 sequence is CASSLGSNTEAFF. The CDR3 nucleotides read TGTGCCAGCAGCTTAGGGTCTAACACTGAAGCTTTCTTT.

J is TRBJ1-1 and V is TRBV11-2; D gene unclear. The CDR3 loop spans 17 amino acids. Germline CDR1 and CDR2: SGHAT and FQNNGV. V lost 1 base to trimming and J lost 4 bases, with 19 bases between them. CDR3 DNA: TGTGCCAGCAGCTTAGGCCCGGTACGGCTCTTGGGCACTGAAGCTTTCTTT. Protein sequence: CASSLGPVRLLGTEAFF. Supplemented by reference TRBV11-2 and TRBJ1-1, the full variable domain reads EAGVAQSPRYKIIEKRQSVAFWCNPISGHATLYWYQQILGQGPKLLIQFQNNGVVDDSQLPKDRFSAERLKGVDSTLKIQPAKLEDSAVYLCASSLGPVRLLGTEAFFGQGTRLTVV.

The chain recombines TRBV6-1 with TRBJ2-7, with 9 bases matching TRBD2. In germline, CDR1 is MNHNS, CDR2 SASEGT. Trimming removed 7 bases from V and 5 bases from J; junction bases left unmatched: 12. The CDR3 consists of 15 residues. The CDR3 DNA follows: TGTGCCAGCAAGAATAGCGGGAGAGTAGGGGACGAGCAGTACTTC. Translated, it gives CASKNSGRVGDEQYF.

The rearrangement links TRBV7-9 to TRBJ2-1; TRBD2 is a possible D gene (6 bases). Trimming left V 6 bases short and J 1 base short, with 10 bases between. This CDR3 region has 14 residues. Germline V CDR1 and CDR2: SEHNR, FQNEAQ (reference sequence). This chain's CDR3 is CASSKTSSYNEQFF. The CDR3 nucleotides are TGTGCCAGCAGTAAGACTAGTTCCTACAATGAGCAGTTCTTC.

The chain employs TRBV7-8 and TRBJ2-1, with D possibly matching TRBD2 (6 bases). The CDR3 is 14 residues long. Germline assignment: CDR1 SGHVS and CDR2 FQNEAQ. Trimming took off 5 bases at V and 9 bases at J, with 17 bases between the two ends. The CDR3 protein is CASSPGGLGGEQFF. In DNA form, the CDR3 reads TGTGCCAGCAGCCCAGGAGGATTGGGGGGTGAGCAGTTCTTC.

The chain combines TRBV2 with TRBJ1-2; D is unresolved. The CDR3 is made up of 14 amino acids. CDR1 is SNHLY and CDR2 is FYNNEI in the germline V gene. Trimming pared 5 bases from V and 6 bases from J, leaving 16 bases between. This CDR3 reads CASSRTEGSDGYTF. The DNA of the CDR3 is TGTGCCAGCAGTCGGACGGAGGGCAGTGATGGCTACACCTTC.

This rearrangement joins TRBV5-1 to TRBJ2-1; D assignment may be TRBD1 or TRBD2 (6 bases each). The CDR3 runs 17 residues. Germline V lookup: CDR1 SGHRS, CDR2 YFSETQ. V lost 2 bases to trimming and J lost 2 bases, with 17 bases between them. The CDR3 is CASSFSGTGAPYNEQFF. The CDR3 nucleotides are TGCGCCAGCAGCTTCTCAGGGACGGGGGCCCCCTACAATGAGCAGTTCTTC.

The chain employs TRBV13 and TRBJ2-6; D gene uncertain. Trimming left V 4 bases short and J 1 base short, with 5 bases between. The germline CDR1 and CDR2 sequences are PRHDT and FYEKMQ (reference sequence). The CDR3 consists of 14 residues. The CDR3 nucleotides read TGTGCCAGCAGCTCCCGATCTGGGGCCAACGTCCTGACTTTC. Residues: CASSSRSGANVLTF.

The chain joins TRBV27 to TRBJ2-5, with TRBD2 identical over 14 bases. Germline V CDR1 and CDR2: MNHEY, SMNVEV (reference sequence). CDR3 length: 16 residues. V dropped 4 bases and J dropped 5; count of bases not matched to a gene: 6. CDR3 loop: CASSSGTSGRGETQYF. The CDR3 DNA is TGTGCCAGCAGTTCAGGGACTAGCGGGAGAGGTGAGACCCAGTACTTC.

The rearrangement links TRBV28 to TRBJ2-5; D gene uncertain. In germline, CDR1 is MDHEN, CDR2 SYDVKM. V was clipped by 2 bases and J by 5 bases, with 12 bases between them. CDR3 size: 14 residues. The CDR3 spells CASSLTVLRETQYF. CDR3 bases: TGTGCCAGCAGTTTAACAGTCCTAAGGGAGACCCAGTACTTC.

V gene TRBV11-2 combines with J gene TRBJ2-7; D is possibly TRBD2 (6 bases). This CDR3 spans 15 amino acids. The germline V gene encodes CDR1 SGHAT and CDR2 FQNNGV. Trimming shortened V by 5 bases and J by 2 bases, and 16 bases separated the two germline ends. The chain's CDR3 is CASSGGPGRAYEQYV. DNA of the CDR3: TGTGCCAGCAGCGGCGGCCCCGGGAGAGCCTACGAGCAGTACGTC.

The chain employs TRBV2 and TRBJ1-2; 9 bases align to TRBD1. Germline trimming cut 6 bases from V and 1 base from J; bases unmatched to any gene: 6. The CDR3 contains 15 residues. Germline V gene sequence: CDR1 SNHLY, CDR2 FYNNEI. CDR3 nucleotide sequence: TGTGCCAGCAGGGCTGGGACAGGGAATAACTATGGCTACACCTTC. Amino acid sequence: CASRAGTGNNYGYTF.

The gene calls are TRBV15 and TRBJ1-1, with a tentative D call TRBD1 (6 bases). In germline, CDR1 is LNHNV, CDR2 YYDKDF (reference sequence). The CDR3 totals 15 residues. V dropped 11 bases and J dropped 2 bases, with 21 bases sitting between them. As DNA, the CDR3 is TGTGCCCCACACGCCCGGGGGCGATTTAACACTGAAGCTTTCTTT. Translating it yields CAPHARGRFNTEAFF.

Judged by abundance, this clone is medium-sized. This rearrangement joins TRBV9 to TRBJ1-5; D unresolved. Trimming cost V 0 bases and J 0 bases, with 4 bases left between them. CDR1 and CDR2 from the germline V gene are SGDLS and YYNGEE. The CDR3 consists of 14 residues. CDR3 sequence reads: CASSVGSSNQPQHF. The CDR3 DNA is TGTGCCAGCAGCGTAGGGAGTAGCAATCAGCCCCAGCATTTT.

This clone was picked up a small number of times. The chain has TRBV28 and TRBJ1-5, with TRBD1 matching over 9 bases. The CDR3 covers 16 residues. V lost 5 bases to trimming and J lost 8 bases; unmatched junction nucleotides: 13. Looked up from germline, CDR1 is MDHEN and CDR2 is SYDVKM. The DNA for the CDR3 is TGTGCCAGCAGTCCCCCGACAGGGGGATCACTAGAGCCCCAGCATTTT. This gives the protein CASSPPTGGSLEPQHF.

The chain combines TRBV7-2 with TRBJ2-3; 9 bases are shared with TRBD2. This CDR3 comprises 18 residues. CDR1 and CDR2 (germline): SGHTA, FQGNSA. The trim removed 1 base at V and 0 bases at J, leaving 8 bases unmatched. CDR3 in DNA: TGTGCCAGCAGCTTAGGTCTAGCGGGACTACCTAGCACAGATACGCAGTATTTT. Its protein is CASSLGLAGLPSTDTQYF.

The genes are TRBV2 and TRBJ2-3; no reliable D call. The V gene lost 4 bases and the J gene lost 4 bases, with 6 bases spanning the gap. Germline V gene data show CDR1 as SNHLY and CDR2 as FYNNEI. The CDR3 is 12 residues long. The CDR3 DNA reads TGTGCCAGCAGTGGCTTTCCAGATACGCAGTATTTT. Its translation: CASSGFPDTQYF.

This clone was picked up a small number of times. This rearrangement joins TRBV9 to TRBJ2-1; D may be TRBD2 (6 bases). V was trimmed by 3 bases and J by 7 bases, leaving 20 bases between them. Germline-derived CDR1 and CDR2 are SGDLS and YYNGEE. This CDR3 region has 16 residues. CDR3 in amino acids: CASSASPKLASNEQFF. CDR3 sequence (DNA): TGTGCCAGCAGCGCGTCACCTAAACTAGCCTCGAATGAGCAGTTCTTC.

This chain joins TRBV5-1 and TRBJ1-1; D gene unclear. The CDR3 extends over 13 amino acids. V was cut by 2 bases and J by 2 bases, with 7 bases left in between. From germline, CDR1 is SGHRS and CDR2 YFSETQ. The CDR3 bases are TGCGCCAGCAGCTTTGACACAAACACTGAAGCTTTCTTT. The encoded protein is CASSFDTNTEAFF.

This chain joins TRBV11-1 and TRBJ1-1, with D hard to call. CDR1 SGHAT and CDR2 FQDESV come from the germline V gene (reference sequence). CDR3 size: 15 residues. The ends were cut back, 1 base at V and 0 bases at J, with 9 bases in the middle. The CDR3, as DNA: TGTGCCAGCAGCTTAGTCAGAGGATTGAACACTGAAGCTTTCTTT. Its protein product is CASSLVRGLNTEAFF.

The rearrangement joins TRBV6-5 to TRBJ1-1; maybe TRBD1 (5 bases). The germline gives CDR1 MNHEY, CDR2 SVGAGI. V was pared by 3 bases and J by 4 bases, with 9 bases between. The CDR3 length is 13 residues. The CDR3 protein is CASSYSDITEAFF. The CDR3 nucleotides are TGTGCCAGCAGTTATTCGGACATCACTGAAGCTTTCTTT.

The CDR3 reads CASSRGLAGATGTQYF. The CDR3 nucleotides are TGTGCCAGCAGCCGTGGACTAGCGGGGGCCACGGGGACGCAGTATTTT. The V and J genes are TRBV14 and TRBJ2-3; 13 bases are a match to TRBD2. CDR3 length: 16 residues. Trimming took 4 bases from V and 9 from J; bases not matched to a gene: 10. Germline CDR1 and CDR2: SGHDN and FVKESK.

The chain recombines TRBV5-5 with TRBJ1-5, with 8 bases identical to TRBD1. In germline, CDR1 is SGHKS, CDR2 YYEKEE (reference sequence). V lost 4 bases and J lost 1; bases outside the gene matches: 4. The CDR3 length is 15 residues. CDR3 sequence reads: CASSPTGGSNQPQHF. Here the CDR3 DNA reads TGTGCCAGCAGCCCCACAGGGGGAAGCAATCAGCCCCAGCATTTT.

This chain joins TRBV5-6 and TRBJ1-1; D gene ambiguous. CDR1 is SGHDT, CDR2 YYEEEE, per germline. The CDR3 is 12 amino acids. Trimming cost V 1 base and J 8 bases, with 9 bases left between them. The CDR3 loop is CASSLSTSEAFF. The CDR3 nucleotides read TGTGCCAGCAGCTTGTCGACAAGCGAAGCTTTCTTT.

The V call is TRBV14, the J call TRBJ2-6, with TRBD2 matching over 7 bases. The germline CDR1 and CDR2 sequences are SGHDN and FVKESK. The V segment lost 2 bases and the J segment 0 bases; nucleotides outside the gene matches: 4. The CDR3 extends over 17 amino acids. The chain's CDR3 is CASSQHGGFSGANVLTF. Written as DNA, the CDR3 is TGTGCCAGCAGCCAACACGGGGGGTTCTCTGGGGCCAACGTCCTGACTTTC.

There are a few counts of this clone. The gene calls are TRBV11-2 and TRBJ2-2; TRBD2 agrees at 10 bases. CDR3 length: 16 residues. CDR1 and CDR2 (germline): SGHAT, FQNNGV. The V gene end was trimmed by 3 bases and the J gene end by 6 bases; junction bases not matched to a gene: 7. The CDR3 spells CASSFLAGAVAGELFF. CDR3 coding DNA: TGTGCCAGCAGCTTCCTAGCGGGAGCGGTGGCCGGGGAGCTGTTTTTT.

The chain links TRBV4-3 to TRBJ1-2; D is ambiguous. V gave up 0 bases and J gave up 1 base, with 18 bases separating them. The CDR3 runs 18 residues. The germline V gene encodes CDR1 LGHNA and CDR2 YSLEER. CDR3 DNA sequence: TGCGCCAGCAGCCAAGATGGAGGGTGGCAGGAGTTTAACTATGGCTACACCTTC. Its protein product is CASSQDGGWQEFNYGYTF.

This CDR3 reads CASSQTSIYEQYV. The CDR3 nucleotides read TGTGCCAGCAGTCAGACTAGTATATACGAGCAGTACGTC. The chain joins TRBV6-5 to TRBJ2-7; TRBD2 might be the D (6 bases). From germline, CDR1 is MNHEY and CDR2 SVGAGI. With 5 bases removed from V and 4 bases from J, the gap between germline ends came to 12 bases. The CDR3 runs to 13 residues.

This clone was counted a single time. The chain joins TRBV19 to TRBJ2-1; possibly TRBD2 for D (6 bases). Germline CDR1 and CDR2: LNHDA and SQIVND (reference sequence). V was trimmed by 5 bases and J by 7 bases, leaving 15 bases between them. The CDR3 spans 14 residues. In DNA form, the CDR3 reads TGTGCCAGTAGTCTCCCGGGACTCCCAAATGAGCAGTTCTTC. It specifies CASSLPGLPNEQFF.